Following are 5 T cell receptor beta chains from one sample sequenced in a study of blood T cell repertoires in COVID-19. Sequencing used immunoSEQ multiplex PCR; TCRdb keeps in-frame clones, though not all of them. The sample includes some 360,000 clones, 89% seen only once; the top ten take approximately 4.1%. The sequenced material came from peripheral blood. The receptor set was obtained from an older woman with COVID-19, enrolled during active disease.

This chain connects TRBV5-1 to TRBJ2-3; 9 bases match TRBD2. This CDR3 has 15 amino acids. CDR1 SGHRS and CDR2 YFSETQ come from the germline V gene. J lost 6 bases, V lost 0 bases, and 5 bases had no gene match. CDR3 sequence: CASSLGGGLADTQYF. The DNA of the CDR3 is TGCGCCAGCAGCTTGGGAGGGGGACTAGCTGATACGCAGTATTTT.

The V and J genes are TRBV6-5 and TRBJ1-5, with D possibly TRBD1 on 5 matching bases. This CDR3 is built from 13 residues. Trimming shortened V by 5 bases and J by 9 bases, and 14 bases separated the two germline ends. Germline V lookup: CDR1 MNHEY, CDR2 SVGAGI. The CDR3 region has the DNA TGTGCCAGCAGTACCGTCGGGGGTTGGCCCCAGCATTTT. Protein product: CASSTVGGWPQHF.

This sequence joins TRBV7-2 and TRBJ2-3; TRBD1 agrees at 7 bases. V lost 5 bases, J lost 6 bases, and 11 bases stayed unmatched. Germline lookup yields CDR1 SGHTA and CDR2 FQGNSA. This CDR3 has 15 amino acids. The CDR3 is CASSNRDRGSDTQYF. The CDR3 coding sequence is TGTGCCAGCAGCAACCGGGACAGAGGTTCGGATACGCAGTATTTT.

This clone was observed a handful of times. The CDR3 here is CASSISRTQFF. CDR3 bases: TGTGCCAGTAGTATCTCGCGAACGCAGTTCTTC. The V gene is TRBV19, the J gene TRBJ2-1; no clear D. Germline CDR1 is LNHDA and CDR2 is SQIVND (reference sequence). This CDR3 comprises 11 residues. V lost 3 bases to trimming and J lost 12 bases, with 9 bases between them.

The CDR3 nucleotides are TGTGCCAGCACCGAGGGGTTCGGGGGTGGCTACACCTTC. It encodes CASTEGFGGGYTF. The V gene is TRBV12-3 or TRBV12-4, the J gene TRBJ1-2; TRBD1 might be the D (5 bases). This CDR3 spans 13 amino acids. Between the trimmed V and J ends, which lost 7 bases and 7 bases, there was a span of 16 bases.